This T cell receptor (beta chain) was sequenced for a study of blood T cell repertoires in COVID-19. Across the whole study: COVID-19 samples from acute and convalescent phases originated in the United States, Italy and Spain. T cells, B-cell-depleted T cells, or PBMCs provided the cDNA or gDNA that served as material.

How the authors handled the data: By means of reference gene primer amplification, nucleated cell counts were estimated. The table came from immunoSEQ multiplex PCR; TCRdb's copy has only in-frame clones and leaves some out. Clone size and V and J calls were adopted from that table, with D and trimming inferred from the DNA. The table includes 150,000 to 160,000 clones, 84% detected once. This clone was detected only once. The sample consisted of peripheral blood. This TCR was recovered from a woman between 45 and 60 years old with acute or convalescent COVID-19.

The CDR3 loop reads CASSPGQGSRNQPQHF. In DNA form, the CDR3 reads TGCGCCAGCAGCCCCGGACAGGGGTCGCGCAATCAGCCCCAGCATTTT. This rearrangement joins TRBV5-1 to TRBJ1-5, with TRBD1 matching 9 bases. V shed 4 bases and J 2 bases; nucleotides not matched to a gene: 7. CDR3 length equals 16 residues. Germline CDR1 reads SGHRS; CDR2 reads YFSETQ.